This entry lists 14 T cell receptor beta chains sequenced from one sample in a study of cytomegalovirus exposure and HLA in healthy donors. 13 Jbeta primers and 60 Vbeta primers were used for the PCR. Data came from immunoSEQ multiplex PCR; TCRdb stores just in-frame clones and leaves some out. The table has roughly 100,000 clones, 75% to 80% seen once. Material: PBMCs. The source of these receptors is a man aged 60 to 75 in good health and CMV-seropositive.

This clone appeared once. The chain recombines TRBV10-3 with TRBJ2-3; TRBD2 matches 13 bases. V was clipped by 0 bases and J by 5 bases; unmatched bases: 8. The CDR3 sequence is 18 residues long. Germline-derived CDR1 and CDR2 are ENHRY and SYGVKD. CDR3 sequence reads: CAISESYLTSGGEDTQYF. Here the CDR3 DNA reads TGTGCCATCAGTGAGTCCTACCTTACTAGCGGGGGGGAAGATACGCAGTATTTT.

This chain uses TRBV5-1 with TRBJ2-3, with 7 bases fitting TRBD2. This CDR3 comprises 16 residues. CDR1 is SGHRS and CDR2 is YFSETQ in the germline V gene. The trim removed 4 bases at V and 5 bases at J, leaving 13 bases unmatched. The CDR3: CASSGRETAVGDTQYF. CDR3 DNA sequence: TGCGCCAGCAGCGGGAGGGAAACGGCGGTCGGAGATACGCAGTATTTT.

This clone occurred a few times. V and J are TRBV6-5 and TRBJ1-4, with TRBD1 matching 9 bases. J gave up 5 bases and V 6 bases, and 7 bases lay outside the gene matches. This CDR3 spans 15 amino acids. CDR1 MNHEY and CDR2 SVGAGI come from the germline V gene. This CDR3 reads CASRGGGTGNEKLFF. The CDR3 bases are TGTGCCAGCAGGGGGGGCGGGACAGGGAATGAAAAACTGTTTTTT.

The V and J genes are TRBV30 and TRBJ1-1, with TRBD1 as a possible D gene (5 bases). V shed 2 bases and J shed 6 bases, with 7 bases lying between them. Germline CDR1 reads GTSNPN; CDR2 reads SVGIG (reference sequence). The CDR3 totals 11 residues. CDR3 nucleotides: TGTGCCTGGAGTCCCAGGGCTGAAGCTTTCTTT. Translating it yields CAWSPRAEAFF. Filled out from reference TRBV30 and TRBJ1-1, the complete variable domain reads SQTIHQWPATLVQPVGSPLSLECTVEGTSNPNLYWYRQAAGRGLQLLFYSVGIGQISSEVPQNLSASRPQDRQFILSSKKLLLSDSGFYLCAWSPRAEAFFGQGTRLTVV.

This sequence joins TRBV7-2 and TRBJ2-7, with 9 bases aligning to TRBD2. This CDR3 comprises 14 residues. The ends lost 5 bases at V and 4 bases at J; junction bases unmatched: 6. CDR1 is SGHTA and CDR2 is FQGNSA in the germline V gene. Written as DNA, the CDR3 is TGTGCCAGCAGCCCTTGGCGGGGGGGGTACGAGCAGTACTTC. This translates into CASSPWRGGYEQYF.

This clone has just a few counts. V and J are TRBV19 and TRBJ2-1; 10 bases are shared with TRBD1. Germline V lookup: CDR1 LNHDA, CDR2 SQIVND (reference sequence). The CDR3 has 14 amino acids. The ends lost 6 bases at V and 10 bases at J; junction bases unmatched: 9. CDR3 sequence reads: CASRARQGAEEQFF. The CDR3 DNA reads TGTGCCAGTAGGGCTAGACAGGGGGCTGAGGAGCAGTTCTTC.

V usage is TRBV6-5 and J usage is TRBJ2-5; TRBD1 agrees at 8 bases. With 4 bases clipped from V and 5 bases from J, the junction kept 6 bases outside the gene matches. This CDR3 has 14 residues. The germline CDR1 and CDR2 sequences are MNHEY and SVGAGI. CDR3 DNA sequence: TGTGCCAGCAGTTCCTCCAGGGGGCTGGAGACCCAGTACTTC. It is translated as CASSSSRGLETQYF.

The gene calls are TRBV16 and TRBJ1-2; 8 nucleotides align to TRBD1. The CDR3 sequence is 14 residues long. Germline trimming cut 2 bases from V and 7 bases from J; bases unmatched to any gene: 6. Per the germline V gene, CDR1 is KGHSY and CDR2 is FQNENV. As DNA, the CDR3 is TGTGCCAGCAGCCAAGTCGGGCAGGGGGCTGGCTACACCTTC. Translating gives CASSQVGQGAGYTF.

V usage is TRBV7-3 and J usage is TRBJ1-1; D possibly corresponds to TRBD1 (5 bases). Trimming took off 3 bases at V and 1 base at J, with 6 bases between the two ends. This CDR3 spans 13 amino acids. Per the germline V gene, CDR1 is SGHTA and CDR2 is FQGTGA. The CDR3 loop reads CASSFGGNTEAFF. CDR3 in DNA: TGTGCCAGCAGCTTCGGGGGGAACACTGAAGCTTTCTTT.

The chain links TRBV10-3 to TRBJ1-6, with TRBD1 matching 9 bases. The CDR3 totals 16 residues. Trimming took 4 bases from V and 10 from J; bases not matched to a gene: 11. Per the germline V gene, CDR1 is ENHRY and CDR2 is SYGVKD. CDR3 DNA sequence: TGTGCCATCAGTGGGCAAACAGGGGGCCCAGGGTCACCCCTCCACTTT. The encoded protein is CAISGQTGGPGSPLHF.

The chain joins TRBV29-1 to TRBJ2-5, with 12 bases lining up with TRBD1. The better agreement between TRBJ2-7 and the DNA end casts doubt on the J call. The CDR3 is 13 amino acids. Germline assignment: CDR1 SQVTM and CDR2 ANQGSEA. The CDR3 loop reads CSAGTGGMNEQYF. The CDR3 nucleotides read TGCAGCGCTGGGACAGGGGGCATGAACGAGCAGTACTTC.

The V gene is TRBV5-1, the J gene TRBJ1-2; TRBD1 might be the D (6 bases). This CDR3 is built from 16 residues. The V gene's germline CDR1 is SGHRS and CDR2 YFSETQ. Trimming shortened V by 0 bases and J by 4 bases, and 16 bases separated the two germline ends. The CDR3 spells CASSLAIGTSGYGYTF. CDR3 bases: TGCGCCAGCAGCTTGGCTATAGGGACATCGGGCTATGGCTACACCTTC.

The rearrangement uses TRBV7-9 and TRBJ1-1; TRBD1 matches at 8 bases. V gave up 3 bases and J gave up 1 base; unmatched junction bases: 4. Germline assignment: CDR1 SEHNR and CDR2 FQNEAQ (reference sequence). The CDR3 extends over 15 amino acids. CDR3 in amino acids: CASSLTGAENTEAFF. The CDR3 nucleotides are TGTGCCAGCAGCTTGACAGGGGCCGAGAACACTGAAGCTTTCTTT.

This clone was counted between two and nine times. The genes are TRBV5-1 and TRBJ1-4; possible D gene TRBD1, 5 bases. Germline V gene data show CDR1 as SGHRS and CDR2 as YFSETQ. The CDR3 extends over 14 amino acids. V was trimmed by 3 bases and J by 4 bases, leaving 10 bases between them. For the CDR3, the DNA is TGCGCCAGCAGCTCGACAGAGAGTAATGAAAAACTGTTTTTT. As protein: CASSSTESNEKLFF.